This TCR beta chain came from a study of TIL therapy for anti-PD-1-resistant metastatic lung cancer. Time point defined: pre-treatment sample, taken before nivolumab and TIL therapy. The germline CDR1 and CDR2 sequences are SEHNR and FQNEAQ (reference sequence). This CDR3 has 17 amino acids. The trim removed 5 bases at V and 1 base at J, leaving 7 bases unmatched. This was the immunoSEQ v3 assay. This table comes from immunoSEQ multiplex PCR, and its TCRdb copy is limited to in-frame clones, with some not included. The table lists roughly 46,000 clones, approximately 86% of them singletons. This receptor was obtained from a person between 25 and 80 years old with non-small cell lung cancer. The source material was blood, sampled at baseline. The genes are TRBV7-9 and TRBJ2-5; TRBD2 aligns across 13 bases. The DNA of the CDR3 is TGTGCCAGCAGCCATGGGACTAGCGGGACGTTCCAAGAGACCCAGTACTTC. This sequence encodes CASSHGTSGTFQETQYF.